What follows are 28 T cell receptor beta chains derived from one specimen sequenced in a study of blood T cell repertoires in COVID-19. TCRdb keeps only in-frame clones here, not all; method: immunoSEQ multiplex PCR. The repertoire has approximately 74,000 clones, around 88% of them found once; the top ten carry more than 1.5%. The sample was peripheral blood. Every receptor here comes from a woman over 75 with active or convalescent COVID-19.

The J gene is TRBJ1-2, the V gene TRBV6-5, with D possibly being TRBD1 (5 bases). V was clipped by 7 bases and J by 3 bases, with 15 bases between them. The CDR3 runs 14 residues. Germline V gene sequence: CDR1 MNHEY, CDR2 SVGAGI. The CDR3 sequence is CASTNWGGDYGYTF. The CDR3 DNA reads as TGTGCCAGCACTAATTGGGGGGGAGACTATGGCTACACCTTC.

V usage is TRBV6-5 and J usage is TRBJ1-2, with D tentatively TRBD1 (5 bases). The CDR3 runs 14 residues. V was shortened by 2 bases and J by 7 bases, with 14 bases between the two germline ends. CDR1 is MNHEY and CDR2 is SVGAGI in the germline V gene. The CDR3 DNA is TGTGCCAGCAGTTACCGTGGCTCCCAGGGTGGCTACACCTTC. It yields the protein CASSYRGSQGGYTF.

The CDR3 region is CAWSVRAGVGGRTDTQYF. Written as DNA, the CDR3 is TGTGCCTGGAGTGTACGGGCAGGGGTTGGAGGCCGCACAGATACGCAGTATTTT. The rearrangement joins TRBV30 to TRBJ2-3; TRBD1 is a possible D gene (6 bases). Germline CDR1 reads GTSNPN; CDR2 reads SVGIG (reference sequence). This CDR3 comprises 18 residues. Trimming stripped 0 bases from V and 1 base from J, with 20 bases between. The entire variable domain, with the rest obtained from reference TRBV30 and TRBJ2-3, is as follows: SQTIHQWPATLVQPVGSPLSLECTVEGTSNPNLYWYRQAAGRGLQLLFYSVGIGQISSEVPQNLSASRPQDRQFILSSKKLLLSDSGFYLCAWSVRAGVGGRTDTQYFGPGTRLTVL.

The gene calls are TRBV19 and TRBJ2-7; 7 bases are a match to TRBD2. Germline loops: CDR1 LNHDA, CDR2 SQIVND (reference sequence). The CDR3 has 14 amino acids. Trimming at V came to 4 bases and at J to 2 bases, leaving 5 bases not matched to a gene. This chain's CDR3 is CASSRQGGTYEQYF. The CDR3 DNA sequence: TGTGCCAGTAGTAGGCAGGGAGGGACCTACGAGCAGTACTTC.

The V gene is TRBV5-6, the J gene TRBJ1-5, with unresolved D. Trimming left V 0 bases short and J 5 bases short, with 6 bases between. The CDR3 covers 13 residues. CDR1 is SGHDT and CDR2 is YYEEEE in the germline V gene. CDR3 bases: TGTGCCAGCAGCTTGGCTCAGGATCAGCCCCAGCATTTT. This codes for CASSLAQDQPQHF.

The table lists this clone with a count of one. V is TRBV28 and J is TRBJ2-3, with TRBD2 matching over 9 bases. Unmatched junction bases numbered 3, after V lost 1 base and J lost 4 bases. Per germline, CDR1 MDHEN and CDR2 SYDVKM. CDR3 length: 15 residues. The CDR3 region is CASSLLAGASDTQYF. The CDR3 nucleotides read TGTGCCAGCAGTTTATTAGCGGGAGCATCAGATACGCAGTATTTT.

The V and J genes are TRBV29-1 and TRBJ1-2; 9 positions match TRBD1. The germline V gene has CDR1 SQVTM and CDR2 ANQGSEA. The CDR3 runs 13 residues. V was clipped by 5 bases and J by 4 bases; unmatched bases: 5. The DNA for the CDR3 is TGCAGCGTTCCCACAGGGGGCGCCTATGGCTACACCTTC. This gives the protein CSVPTGGAYGYTF. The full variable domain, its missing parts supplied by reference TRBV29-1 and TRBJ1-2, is SAVISQKPSRDICQRGTSLTIQCQVDSQVTMMFWYRQQPGQSLTLIATANQGSEATYESGFVIDKFPISRPNLTFSTLTVSNMSPEDSSIYLCSVPTGGAYGYTFGSGTRLTVV.

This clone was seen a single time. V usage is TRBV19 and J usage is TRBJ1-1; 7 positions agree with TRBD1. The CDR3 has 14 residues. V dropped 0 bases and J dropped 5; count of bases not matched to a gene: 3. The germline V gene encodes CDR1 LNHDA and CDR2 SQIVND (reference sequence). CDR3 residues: CASSIDQGGTEAFF. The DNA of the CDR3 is TGTGCCAGTAGTATAGATCAGGGGGGAACTGAAGCTTTCTTT.

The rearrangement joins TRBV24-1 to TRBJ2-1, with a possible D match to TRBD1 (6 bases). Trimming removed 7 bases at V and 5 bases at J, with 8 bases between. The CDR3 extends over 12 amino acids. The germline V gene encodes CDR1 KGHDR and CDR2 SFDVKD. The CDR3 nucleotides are TGTGCCACCAGGGGACAACACAATGAGCAGTTCTTC. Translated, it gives CATRGQHNEQFF.

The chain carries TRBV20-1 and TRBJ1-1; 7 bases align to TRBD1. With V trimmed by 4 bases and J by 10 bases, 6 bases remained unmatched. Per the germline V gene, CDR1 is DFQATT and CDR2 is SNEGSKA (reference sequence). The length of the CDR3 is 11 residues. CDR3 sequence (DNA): TGCAGTGCTATTCTAAAGGGGGCAGCTTTCTTT. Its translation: CSAILKGAAFF.

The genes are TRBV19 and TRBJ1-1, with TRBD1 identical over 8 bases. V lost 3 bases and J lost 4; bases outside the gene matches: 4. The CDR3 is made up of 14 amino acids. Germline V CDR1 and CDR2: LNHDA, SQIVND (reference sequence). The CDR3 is CASSMTGVGTEAFF. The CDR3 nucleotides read TGTGCCAGTAGTATGACAGGGGTTGGCACTGAAGCTTTCTTT.

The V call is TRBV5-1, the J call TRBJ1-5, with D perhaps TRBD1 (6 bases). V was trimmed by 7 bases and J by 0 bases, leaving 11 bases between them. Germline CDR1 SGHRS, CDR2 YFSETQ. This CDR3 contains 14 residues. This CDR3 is CASRNRASNQPQHF. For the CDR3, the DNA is TGCGCCAGCCGAAACAGGGCTAGCAATCAGCCCCAGCATTTT.

CDR3 region: CASSPASGEAPLYEQYF. CDR3 nucleotides: TGTGCCAGCAGCCCAGCAAGCGGGGAGGCCCCCCTCTACGAGCAGTACTTC. The rearrangement uses TRBV4-2 and TRBJ2-7; TRBD2 aligns across 7 bases. Germline V gene sequence: CDR1 LGHNA, CDR2 YNFKEQ. V was clipped by 4 bases and J by 3 bases; unmatched bases: 15. The CDR3 contains 17 residues.

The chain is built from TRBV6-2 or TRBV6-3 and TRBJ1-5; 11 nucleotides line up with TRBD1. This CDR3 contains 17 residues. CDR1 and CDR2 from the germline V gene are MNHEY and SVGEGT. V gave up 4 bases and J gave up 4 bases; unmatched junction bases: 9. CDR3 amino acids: CASSFRDRGIRNQPQHF. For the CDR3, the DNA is TGTGCCAGCAGTTTCCGGGACAGGGGGATAAGAAATCAGCCCCAGCATTTT.

The CDR3 DNA follows: TGTGCCAGCAGCCCCGTAGCGTCGACAGGGAACTATGGCTACACCTTC. Translating it yields CASSPVASTGNYGYTF. The chain carries TRBV9 and TRBJ1-2, with 7 positions matching TRBD1. Trimming at V came to 4 bases and at J to 2 bases, leaving 11 bases not matched to a gene. Per the germline V gene, CDR1 is SGDLS and CDR2 is YYNGEE. This CDR3 has 16 residues.

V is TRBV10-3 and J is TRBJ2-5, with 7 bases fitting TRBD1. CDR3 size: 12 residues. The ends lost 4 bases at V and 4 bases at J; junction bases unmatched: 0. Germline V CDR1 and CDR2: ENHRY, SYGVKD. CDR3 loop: CAISAGGETQYF. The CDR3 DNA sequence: TGTGCCATCAGTGCAGGGGGAGAGACCCAGTACTTC.

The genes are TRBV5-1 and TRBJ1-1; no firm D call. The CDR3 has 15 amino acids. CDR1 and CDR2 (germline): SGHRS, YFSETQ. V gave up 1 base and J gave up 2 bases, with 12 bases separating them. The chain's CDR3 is CASSLLPEYNTEAFF. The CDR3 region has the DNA TGCGCCAGCAGCTTGTTGCCAGAATATAACACTGAAGCTTTCTTT.

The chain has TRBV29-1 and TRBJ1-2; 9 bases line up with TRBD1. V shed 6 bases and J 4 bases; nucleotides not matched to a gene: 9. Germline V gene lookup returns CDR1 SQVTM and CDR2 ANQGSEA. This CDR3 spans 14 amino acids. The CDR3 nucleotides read TGCAGCGTGCCTACCGGGACAGGGACCTATGGCTACACCTTC. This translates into CSVPTGTGTYGYTF.

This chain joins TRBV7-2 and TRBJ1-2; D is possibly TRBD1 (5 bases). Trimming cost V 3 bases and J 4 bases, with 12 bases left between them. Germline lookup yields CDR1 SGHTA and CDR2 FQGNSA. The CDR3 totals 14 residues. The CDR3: CASSLVQGPYGYTF. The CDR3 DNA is TGTGCCAGCAGCTTGGTGCAGGGCCCCTATGGCTACACCTTC.

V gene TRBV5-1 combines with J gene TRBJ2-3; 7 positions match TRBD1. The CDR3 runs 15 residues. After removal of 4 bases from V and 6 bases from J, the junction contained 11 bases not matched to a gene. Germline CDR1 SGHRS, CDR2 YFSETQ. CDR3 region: CASSTGQLKPDTQYF. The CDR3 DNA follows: TGCGCCAGCAGCACGGGACAGTTGAAGCCGGATACGCAGTATTTT.

CDR3 bases: TGTGCCTGGAGTGTAGTAGCGACCTACGAGCAGTACTTC. Translation gives CAWSVVATYEQYF. The rearrangement uses TRBV30 and TRBJ2-7; a weak D match, TRBD2 (5 bases). Trimming shortened V by 0 bases and J by 2 bases, and 8 bases separated the two germline ends. This CDR3 has 13 amino acids. Germline loops: CDR1 GTSNPN, CDR2 SVGIG (reference sequence).

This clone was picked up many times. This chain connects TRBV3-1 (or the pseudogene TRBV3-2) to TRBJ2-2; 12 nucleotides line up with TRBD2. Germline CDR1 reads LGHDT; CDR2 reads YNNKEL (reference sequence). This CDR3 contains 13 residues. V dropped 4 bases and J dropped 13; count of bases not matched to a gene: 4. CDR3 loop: CASSPPGLAGLFF. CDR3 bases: TGTGCCAGCAGCCCTCCGGGACTAGCGGGGCTGTTTTTT.

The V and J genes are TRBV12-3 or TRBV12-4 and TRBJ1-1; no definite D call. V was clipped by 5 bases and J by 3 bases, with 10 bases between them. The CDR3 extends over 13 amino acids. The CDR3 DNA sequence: TGTGCCAGCAGTCCCCAGGTGGACACTGAAGCTTTCTTT. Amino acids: CASSPQVDTEAFF.

The DNA of the CDR3 is TGTGCCAGCAGCGTAGCGGCAGGGGATCACTATGGCTACACCTTC. It is translated as CASSVAAGDHYGYTF. This sequence joins TRBV9 and TRBJ1-2, with a weak D call TRBD1 (6 bases). Germline V lookup: CDR1 SGDLS, CDR2 YYNGEE. The CDR3 sequence is 15 residues long. V was pared by 0 bases and J by 3 bases, with 12 bases between. Supplemented by reference TRBV9 and TRBJ1-2, the full variable domain reads DSGVTQTPKHLITATGQRVTLRCSPRSGDLSVYWYQQSLDQGLQFLIQYYNGEERAKGNILERFSAQQFPDLHSELNLSSLELGDSALYFCASSVAAGDHYGYTFGSGTRLTVV.

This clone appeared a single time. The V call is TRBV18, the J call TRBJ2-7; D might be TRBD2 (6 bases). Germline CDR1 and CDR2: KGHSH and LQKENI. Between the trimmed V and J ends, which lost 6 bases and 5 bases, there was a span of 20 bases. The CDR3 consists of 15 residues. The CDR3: CASSSVGGEGHEQYF. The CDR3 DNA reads TGTGCCAGCTCTTCCGTGGGGGGAGAGGGCCACGAGCAGTACTTC.

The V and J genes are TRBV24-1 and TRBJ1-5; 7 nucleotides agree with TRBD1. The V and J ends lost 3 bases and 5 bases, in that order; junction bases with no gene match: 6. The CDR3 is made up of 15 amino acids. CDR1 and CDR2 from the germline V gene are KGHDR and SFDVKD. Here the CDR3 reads CATSDPGGGDQPQHF. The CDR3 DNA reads TGTGCCACCAGTGATCCAGGGGGTGGAGATCAGCCCCAGCATTTT.

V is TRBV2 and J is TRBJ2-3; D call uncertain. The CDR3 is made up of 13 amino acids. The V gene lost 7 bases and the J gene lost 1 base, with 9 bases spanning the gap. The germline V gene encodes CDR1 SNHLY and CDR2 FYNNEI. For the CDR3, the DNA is TGTGCCAGCAATGTACCGGGCACAGATACGCAGTATTTT. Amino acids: CASNVPGTDTQYF.

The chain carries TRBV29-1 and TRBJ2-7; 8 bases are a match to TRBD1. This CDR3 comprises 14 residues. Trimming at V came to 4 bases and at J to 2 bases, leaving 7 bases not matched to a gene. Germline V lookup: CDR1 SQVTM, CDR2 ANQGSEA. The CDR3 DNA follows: TGCAGCGTTGGCAGCAGGGGGCCCACCTACGAGCAGTACTTC. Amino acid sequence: CSVGSRGPTYEQYF.